The next 8 T cell receptor beta chains were all read from a single sample in a study of radiotherapy plus CTLA-4 blockade in lung cancer. Using immunoSEQ multiplex PCR, the repertoire was profiled, and TCRdb retains in-frame clones only, with some absent. The repertoire includes roughly 88,000 clones, about 80% of them detected once, and 0.65% to 1% sits in the top ten. The sample here was peripheral blood, taken from a patient treated with radiotherapy plus ipilimumab. Receptors were obtained from a human donor with non-small cell lung cancer who had stable disease on radiotherapy plus ipilimumab.

V gene TRBV18 combines with J gene TRBJ2-1; tentative D call: TRBD1 (5 bases). V lost 4 bases to trimming and J lost 3 bases, with 16 bases between them. The CDR3 consists of 16 residues. Germline values: CDR1 KGHSH, CDR2 LQKENI. CDR3 in amino acids: CASSQNQGSGYNEQFF. In DNA, the CDR3 is TGTGCCAGCTCACAGAATCAGGGTTCCGGCTACAATGAGCAGTTCTTC. Supplemented by reference TRBV18 and TRBJ2-1, the full variable domain reads NAGVMQNPRHLVRRRGQEARLRCSPMKGHSHVYWYRQLPEEGLKFMVYLQKENIIDESGMPKERFSAEFPKEGPSILRIQQVVRGDSAAYFCASSQNQGSGYNEQFFGPGTRLTVL.

The chain couples TRBV7-9 to TRBJ1-5; D ambiguous. The germline gives CDR1 SEHNR, CDR2 FQNEAQ (reference sequence). The V end was cut by 3 bases, the J end by 2 bases, with 11 bases between. This CDR3 contains 15 residues. CDR3 sequence: CASSFSALGNQPQHF. CDR3 sequence (DNA): TGTGCCAGCAGCTTTAGCGCGTTGGGCAATCAGCCCCAGCATTTT.

The V and J genes are TRBV9 and TRBJ2-7; D possibly corresponds to TRBD1 (5 bases). V lost 2 bases, J lost 4 bases, and 19 bases lay in between. Per the germline V gene, CDR1 is SGDLS and CDR2 is YYNGEE. The CDR3 sequence is 16 residues long. DNA of the CDR3: TGTGCCAGCAGCGTCGCAACCCGGACACCCCCGTACGAGCAGTACTTC. Translation gives CASSVATRTPPYEQYF.

This sequence joins TRBV12-5 and TRBJ1-5; D is uncertain. Trimming left V 2 bases short and J 1 base short, with 15 bases between. Germline V gene sequence: CDR1 LGHNT, CDR2 FRNRAP. CDR3 length: 17 residues. As DNA, the CDR3 is TGTGCTAGTGGTTTGAGCGGAGGGAGGAGCAGCAATCAGCCCCAGCATTTT. Translation: CASGLSGGRSSNQPQHF. Variable domain in full (rest from reference TRBV12-5 and TRBJ1-5): DARVTQTPRHKVTEMGQEVTMRCQPILGHNTVFWYRQTMMQGLELLAYFRNRAPLDDSGMPKDRFSAEMPDATLATLKIQPSEPRDSAVYFCASGLSGGRSSNQPQHFGDGTRLSIL.

The rearrangement uses TRBV5-5 and TRBJ2-7, with D possibly being TRBD1 (6 bases). This CDR3 is built from 13 residues. Trimming stripped 4 bases from V and 9 bases from J, with 17 bases between. From germline, CDR1 is SGHKS and CDR2 YYEKEE (reference sequence). The DNA for the CDR3 is TGTGCCAGCAGCCTGGGCACAGGGTCGGGGCAGTACTTC. Translating gives CASSLGTGSGQYF.

This clone has more than one count but fewer than ten. The rearrangement links TRBV19 to TRBJ2-2, with 8 positions matching TRBD1. V was pared by 9 bases and J by 7 bases, with 7 bases of the junction left unmatched. From germline, CDR1 is LNHDA and CDR2 SQIVND (reference sequence). The CDR3 spans 13 residues. CDR3 nucleotides: TGTGCCAGCAAACGGGACAGGAACGGGGAGCTGTTTTTT. Protein sequence: CASKRDRNGELFF.

The V call is TRBV7-8, the J call TRBJ1-6; D may be TRBD1 (6 bases). V dropped 5 bases and J dropped 7 bases, with 15 bases sitting between them. The CDR3 length is 15 residues. Per germline, CDR1 SGHVS and CDR2 FQNEAQ. CDR3: CASSQGNSPNSPLHF. The CDR3 DNA is TGTGCCAGCAGCCAGGGGAACTCCCCAAATTCACCCCTCCACTTT.

In its sample, this clone was seen a few times. V usage is TRBV19 and J usage is TRBJ1-4; D perhaps matches TRBD1 (5 bases). This CDR3 contains 15 residues. From germline, CDR1 is LNHDA and CDR2 SQIVND (reference sequence). V gave up 6 bases and J gave up 0 bases, with 11 bases separating them. The CDR3 sequence: CASSLSGATNEKLFF. In nucleotides, the CDR3 is TGTGCCAGTAGCTTATCGGGGGCAACTAATGAAAAACTGTTTTTT.